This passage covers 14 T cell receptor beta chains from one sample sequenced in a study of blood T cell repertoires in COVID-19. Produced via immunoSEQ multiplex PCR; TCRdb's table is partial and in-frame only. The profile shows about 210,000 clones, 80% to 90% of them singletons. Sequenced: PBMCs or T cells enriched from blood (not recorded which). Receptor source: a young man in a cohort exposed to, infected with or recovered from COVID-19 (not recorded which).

The CDR3 spells CASSQDAPLAGLYEQYF. The CDR3 DNA reads as TGCGCCAGCAGCCAAGATGCCCCGCTAGCGGGACTCTACGAGCAGTACTTC. The V gene is TRBV4-1, the J gene TRBJ2-7, with 9 bases matching TRBD2. The germline CDR1 and CDR2 sequences are MGHRA and YSYEKL. J lost 3 bases, V lost 0 bases, and 9 bases had no gene match. There are 17 residues in the CDR3.

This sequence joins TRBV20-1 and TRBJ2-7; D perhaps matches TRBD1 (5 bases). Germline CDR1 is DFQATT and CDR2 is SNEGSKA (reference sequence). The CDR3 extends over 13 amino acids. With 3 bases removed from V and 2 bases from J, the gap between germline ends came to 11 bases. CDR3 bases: TGCAGTGCTAGTTCTCCCAGGGCCTACGAGCAGTACTTC. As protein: CSASSPRAYEQYF.

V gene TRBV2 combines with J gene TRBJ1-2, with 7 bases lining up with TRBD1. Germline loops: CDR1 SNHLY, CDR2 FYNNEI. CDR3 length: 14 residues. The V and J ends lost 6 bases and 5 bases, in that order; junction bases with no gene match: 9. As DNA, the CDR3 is TGTGCCAGCAGCTCCGACAGGGAAGAATATGGCTACACCTTC. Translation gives CASSSDREEYGYTF.

The CDR3 DNA sequence: TGTGCCAGCAGCTACAGCGGGAAGGGGTCCTACGAGCAGTACTTC. Translation: CASSYSGKGSYEQYF. This sequence joins TRBV7-2 and TRBJ2-7, with 7 bases identical to TRBD2. CDR3 length: 15 amino acids. CDR1 and CDR2 (germline): SGHTA, FQGNSA. The J segment lost 1 base and the V segment lost 4 bases, leaving 7 bases of the junction unmatched.

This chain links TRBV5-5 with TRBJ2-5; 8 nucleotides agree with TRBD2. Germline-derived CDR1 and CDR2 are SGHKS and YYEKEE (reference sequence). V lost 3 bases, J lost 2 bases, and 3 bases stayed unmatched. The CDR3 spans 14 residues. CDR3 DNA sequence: TGTGCCAGCAGCTCCCGGGGGGGACAAGAGACCCAGTACTTC. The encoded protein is CASSSRGGQETQYF.

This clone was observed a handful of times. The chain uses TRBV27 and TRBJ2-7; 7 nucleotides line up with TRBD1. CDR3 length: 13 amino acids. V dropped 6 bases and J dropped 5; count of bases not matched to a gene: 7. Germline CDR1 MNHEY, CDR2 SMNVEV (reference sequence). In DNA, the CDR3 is TGTGCCAGCAGGGAAGACAGGGTCCACGAGCAGTACTTC. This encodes CASREDRVHEQYF.

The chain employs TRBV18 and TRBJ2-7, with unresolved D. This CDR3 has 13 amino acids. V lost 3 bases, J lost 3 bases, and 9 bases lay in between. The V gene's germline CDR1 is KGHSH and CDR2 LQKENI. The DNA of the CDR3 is TGTGCCAGCTCACCCCTAAAATTCTACGAGCAGTACTTC. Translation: CASSPLKFYEQYF.

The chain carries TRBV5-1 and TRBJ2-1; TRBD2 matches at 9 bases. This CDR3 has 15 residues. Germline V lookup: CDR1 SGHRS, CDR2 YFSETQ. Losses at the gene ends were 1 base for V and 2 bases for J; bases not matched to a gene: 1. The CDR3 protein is CASSLRGRAYNEQFF. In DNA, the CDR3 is TGCGCCAGCAGCTTGCGCGGGAGGGCCTACAATGAGCAGTTCTTC.

CDR3 residues: CASSLSGSERPLHF. The CDR3 nucleotides are TGTGCCAGCAGTCTCTCGGGGAGTGAGCGACCCCTCCACTTT. The V and J genes are TRBV28 and TRBJ1-6; D unclear. Germline-derived CDR1 and CDR2 are MDHEN and SYDVKM. The CDR3 spans 14 residues. V was pared by 5 bases and J by 12 bases, with 17 bases between.

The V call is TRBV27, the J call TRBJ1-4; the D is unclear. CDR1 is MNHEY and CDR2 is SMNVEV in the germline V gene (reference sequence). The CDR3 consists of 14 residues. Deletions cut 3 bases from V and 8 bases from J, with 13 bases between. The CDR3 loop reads CASSLGGFGEKLFF. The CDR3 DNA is TGTGCCAGCAGTTTGGGAGGATTTGGAGAAAAACTGTTTTTT.

The CDR3 protein is CASSLGQPSSYNSPLHF. The CDR3, as DNA: TGCGCCAGCAGCTTGGGACAGCCGAGCTCCTATAATTCACCCCTCCACTTT. V usage is TRBV5-1 and J usage is TRBJ1-6; possibly TRBD1 for D (5 bases). Germline CDR1 is SGHRS and CDR2 is YFSETQ. Trimming shortened V by 0 bases and J by 0 bases, and 10 bases separated the two germline ends. CDR3 length equals 17 residues.

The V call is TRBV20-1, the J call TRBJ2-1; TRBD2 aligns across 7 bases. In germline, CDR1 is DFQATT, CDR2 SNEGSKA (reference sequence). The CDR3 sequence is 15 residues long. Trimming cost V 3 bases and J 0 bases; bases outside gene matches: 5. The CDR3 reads CSASLGGSSYNEQFF. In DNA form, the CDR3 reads TGCAGTGCTAGTTTGGGCGGGAGCTCCTACAATGAGCAGTTCTTC.

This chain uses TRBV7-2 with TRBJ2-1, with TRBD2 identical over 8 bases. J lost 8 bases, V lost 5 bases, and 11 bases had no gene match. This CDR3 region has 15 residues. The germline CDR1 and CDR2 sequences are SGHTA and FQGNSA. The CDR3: CASSLDPGLGYEQFF. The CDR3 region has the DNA TGTGCCAGCAGCCTAGACCCGGGACTAGGATATGAGCAGTTCTTC.

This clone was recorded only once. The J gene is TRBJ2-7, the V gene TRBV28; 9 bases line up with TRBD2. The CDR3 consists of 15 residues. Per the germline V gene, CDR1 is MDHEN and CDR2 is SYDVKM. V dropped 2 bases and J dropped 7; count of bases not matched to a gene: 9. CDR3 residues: CASSLMSSGRSEQYF. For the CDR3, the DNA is TGTGCCAGCAGTTTAATGAGTAGCGGGAGAAGTGAGCAGTACTTC.